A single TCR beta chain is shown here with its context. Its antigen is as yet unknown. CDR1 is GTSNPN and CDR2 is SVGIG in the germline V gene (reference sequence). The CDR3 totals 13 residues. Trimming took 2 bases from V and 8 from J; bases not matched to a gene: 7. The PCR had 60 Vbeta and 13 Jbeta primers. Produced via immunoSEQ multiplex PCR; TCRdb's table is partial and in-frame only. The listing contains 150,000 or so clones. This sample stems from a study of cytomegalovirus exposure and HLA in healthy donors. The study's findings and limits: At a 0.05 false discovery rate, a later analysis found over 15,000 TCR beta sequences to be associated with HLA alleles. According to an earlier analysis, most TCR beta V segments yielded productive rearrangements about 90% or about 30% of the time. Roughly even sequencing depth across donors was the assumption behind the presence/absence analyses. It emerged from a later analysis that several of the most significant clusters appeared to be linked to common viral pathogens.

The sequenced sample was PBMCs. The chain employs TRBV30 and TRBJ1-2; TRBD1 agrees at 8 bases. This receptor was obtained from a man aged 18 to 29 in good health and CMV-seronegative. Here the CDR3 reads CAWSTGGVLGYTF. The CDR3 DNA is TGTGCCTGGAGTACAGGGGGAGTGTTAGGCTACACCTTC.